This T cell receptor beta chain is drawn from a study of blood T cell repertoires in COVID-19. At the level of the study: The United States, Italy and Spain were the sources of the acute and convalescent COVID-19 samples. The analysed material was cDNA or gDNA that came from T cells, B-cell-depleted T cells, or PBMCs.

In the study's own analysis: Nucleated cell number was recorded as an estimate derived from reference gene primer amplification. The protocol was immunoSEQ multiplex PCR, while the TCRdb copy is restricted to in-frame clones and leaves out a portion. From that table come the V and J calls and clone size; the DNA was used to work out D and trimming. The sample shows about 68,000 clones, 65% to 90% of them seen only once. J lost 7 bases, V lost 2 bases, and 5 bases had no gene match. The CDR3 consists of 14 residues. Germline V CDR1 and CDR2: SEHNR, FQNEAQ (reference sequence). The clonotype originates from a man in his forties or fifties with acute or convalescent COVID-19. Sequenced: peripheral blood. V gene TRBV7-9 combines with J gene TRBJ2-1; 7 bases line up with TRBD1. The CDR3 protein is CASSLQGVVNEQFF. CDR3 in DNA: TGTGCCAGCAGCTTACAGGGGGTCGTGAATGAGCAGTTCTTC. Full variable domain (missing parts from reference TRBV7-9 and TRBJ2-1): DTGVSQNPRHKITKRGQNVTFRCDPISEHNRLYWYRQTLGQGPEFLTYFQNEAQLEKSRLLSDRFSAERPKGSFSTLEIQRTEQGDSAMYLCASSLQGVVNEQFFGPGTRLTVL.